A single TCR beta chain is shown here with its context. The V and J ends lost 4 bases and 3 bases respectively, with 10 bases between them. The germline V gene encodes CDR1 MNHEY and CDR2 SMNVEV (reference sequence). The CDR3 contains 13 residues. This sample is part of a study of CD8 T cells in Susac syndrome. As for the study in general: Blood was drawn from patients with Susac syndrome. At that point, they were therapy-naive, on corticosteroids, or on intravenous immunoglobulin alone.

The authors carried out high-throughput sequencing of TCR beta. They applied it to CD8+ and CD4+ T cells obtained from blood. Purification of the CD8+ and CD4+ T cells relied on negative isolation, and TEMRA cells underwent FACS enrichment. The RNA, roughly 0.45 to 1 ug, was put through reverse transcription using random hexamers. TCRdb independently ran MiXCR on the immunoSEQ multiplex PCR reads; one entry per CDR3 protein. The sample contains tens of thousands of distinct CDR3 sequences, over 90% of which appear only once. Input material: CD4+ T cells from PBMCs. This sequence joins TRBV27 and TRBJ2-7; D is unresolved. This TCR came from a human donor with Susac syndrome. The CDR3 region is CASSSSDGYEQYF. The CDR3 DNA is TGTGCCAGCAGTTCCTCTGACGGCTACGAGCAGTACTTC.